The 31 T cell receptor beta chains listed next were all sequenced from one sample in a study of response to subunit inactivated influenza vaccine. TCRdb itself ran the RT-PCR reads through MiXCR, one entry per CDR3 protein. This table has 710,000 or so distinct CDR3 sequences, 15% to 18% appearing once. The sample was PBMCs from blood, taken approximately 12 days after vaccination. Receptor source: a man aged 50-59 years who received an inactivated influenza vaccine.

This clonotype was counted only a few times. The chain couples TRBV15 to TRBJ2-7, with unresolved D. The CDR3 is 15 amino acids. Germline CDR1 reads LNHNV; CDR2 reads YYDKDF (reference sequence). Trimming removed 3 bases from V and 0 bases from J, with 12 bases in between. CDR3 sequence reads: CATSRDTPYSYEQYF. In DNA, the CDR3 is TGTGCCACCAGCAGGGATACACCGTACTCCTACGAGCAGTACTTC.

This clonotype was detected a few times. The J gene is TRBJ2-5, the V gene TRBV7-2; no firm D call. Germline V gives CDR1 SGHTA, CDR2 FQGNSA. CDR3 size: 14 residues. The ends were cut back, 5 bases at V and 5 bases at J, with 15 bases in the middle. The CDR3 DNA follows: TGTGCCAGCAGCCCAATCGTGGGGATGGAGACCCAGTACTTC. Translation gives CASSPIVGMETQYF.

This chain links TRBV7-9 with TRBJ1-1; tentatively, D is TRBD1 (5 bases). CDR1 is SEHNR, CDR2 FQNEAQ, per germline (reference sequence). The CDR3 sequence is 17 residues long. The V gene lost 4 bases and the J gene lost 0 bases, with 18 bases spanning the gap. The CDR3 bases are TGTGCCAGCAGCTCTTTTCCCCCGGGACGGGTGAACACTGAAGCTTTCTTT. Translating it yields CASSSFPPGRVNTEAFF.

The rearrangement uses TRBV12-3 or TRBV12-4 and TRBJ1-4; weak D call: TRBD1 (5 bases). Trimming left V 5 bases short and J 7 bases short, with 14 bases between. The CDR3 spans 14 residues. In DNA, the CDR3 is TGTGCCAGCAGTCCCGGGGACGGCGGTGAAAAACTGTTTTTT. Amino acid sequence: CASSPGDGGEKLFF.

This clonotype was seen at least ten times. The chain couples TRBV5-1 to TRBJ1-1, with 7 nucleotides matching TRBD1. V lost 0 bases to trimming and J lost 11 bases; unmatched junction nucleotides: 7. The CDR3 extends over 13 amino acids. Per the germline V gene, CDR1 is SGHRS and CDR2 is YFSETQ. CDR3 sequence: CASSLVQGDWAFF. In DNA, the CDR3 is TGCGCCAGCAGCTTGGTCCAGGGGGACTGGGCTTTCTTT. The full variable domain, with the rest looked up from reference TRBV5-1 and TRBJ1-1, is KAGVTQTPRYLIKTRGQQVTLSCSPISGHRSVSWYQQTPGQGLQFLFEYFSETQRNKGNFPGRFSGRQFSNSRSEMNVSTLELGDSALYLCASSLVQGDWAFFGQGTRLTVV.

V gene TRBV24-1 combines with J gene TRBJ2-3; 11 bases fit TRBD2. V lost 1 base and J lost 6; bases outside the gene matches: 11. The CDR3 length is 18 residues. Germline V gives CDR1 KGHDR, CDR2 SFDVKD. Here the CDR3 DNA reads TGTGCCACCAGTGATTTCACCGGGGGACTAGCGGTGAGGGATACGCAGTATTTT. This encodes CATSDFTGGLAVRDTQYF.

The chain couples TRBV7-9 to TRBJ1-3; possibly TRBD1 for D (6 bases). The V end was cut by 1 base, the J end by 4 bases, with 11 bases between. The germline CDR1 and CDR2 sequences are SEHNR and FQNEAQ (reference sequence). The CDR3 consists of 15 residues. CDR3 region: CASSLGLTGGNTIYF. The CDR3 DNA is TGTGCCAGCAGCTTAGGATTGACAGGCGGAAACACCATATATTTT.

There are a few counts of this clonotype. The rearrangement links TRBV4-2 to TRBJ2-1, with TRBD1 identical over 9 bases. The CDR3 is 15 amino acids. Germline V gene sequence: CDR1 LGHNA, CDR2 YNFKEQ. Trimming took 0 bases from V and 8 from J; bases not matched to a gene: 5. The CDR3 nucleotides are TGTGCCAGCAGCCAAGAGGGGGACAGGGCCGATGAGCAGTTCTTC. Translated, it gives CASSQEGDRADEQFF.

This clonotype has more than one count but fewer than ten. V is TRBV29-1 and J is TRBJ2-7, with D perhaps matching TRBD1 (7 bases). The germline gives CDR1 SQVTM, CDR2 ANQGSEA. The CDR3 sequence is 15 residues long. Deletions cut 1 base from V and 0 bases from J, with 13 bases between. CDR3 DNA: TGCAGCGTTGAAGTGTGGCAGGGGGGCTCCTACGAGCAGTACTTC. It is translated as CSVEVWQGGSYEQYF.

The rearrangement links TRBV15 to TRBJ2-2; D ambiguous. Germline V gene sequence: CDR1 LNHNV, CDR2 YYDKDF (reference sequence). The V end lost 2 bases, the J end lost 3 bases, and 1 base lay between the germline ends. The CDR3 covers 12 residues. DNA of the CDR3: TGTGCCACCAGCAGATACACCGGGGAGCTGTTTTTT. Its protein is CATSRYTGELFF.

The rearrangement uses TRBV30 and TRBJ2-1; 13 bases line up with TRBD2. Germline V gene lookup returns CDR1 GTSNPN and CDR2 SVGIG (reference sequence). Trimming at V came to 0 bases and at J to 8 bases, leaving 4 bases not matched to a gene. This CDR3 comprises 15 residues. CDR3 loop: CAWSVGLAGADEQFF. CDR3 sequence (DNA): TGTGCCTGGAGTGTTGGACTAGCGGGAGCAGATGAGCAGTTCTTC.

Concerning this clonotype: Its ends do not fully match the called genes, so a read error is possible. V and J are TRBV20-1 and TRBJ1-5; D is uncertain. Germline V gives CDR1 DFQATT, CDR2 SNEGSKA (reference sequence). The CDR3 totals 12 residues. The CDR3 bases are TGCAGTACTAGCCCCCTAGGTCAGCCCCAGCATTTT. It codes for CSTSPLGQPQHF.

V usage is TRBV12-3 or TRBV12-4 and J usage is TRBJ1-1; 8 bases map to TRBD1. CDR3 length: 13 residues. V shed 6 bases and J 4 bases; nucleotides not matched to a gene: 4. Here the CDR3 reads CASRRTGSTEAFF. CDR3 bases: TGTGCCAGCAGGAGGACAGGGAGCACTGAAGCTTTCTTT.

The chain recombines TRBV25-1 with TRBJ2-3; 12 bases are shared with TRBD2. Trimming cost V 4 bases and J 0 bases; bases outside gene matches: 5. The CDR3 sequence is 17 residues long. Germline CDR1 reads MGHDK; CDR2 reads SYGVNS. CDR3 DNA: TGTGCCAGCAGTGGCCTAGCGGGAGGGCCCAGCACAGATACGCAGTATTTT. Amino acid sequence: CASSGLAGGPSTDTQYF.

The chain recombines TRBV20-1 with TRBJ2-1; 11 bases agree with TRBD2. Germline loops: CDR1 DFQATT, CDR2 SNEGSKA (reference sequence). This CDR3 is 16 amino acids long. After removal of 6 bases from V and 7 bases from J, the junction contained 14 bases not matched to a gene. DNA of the CDR3: TGCAGTGCCGTCCAACTAGCGGGGGCCGGATGGAATGAGCAGTTCTTC. Its translation: CSAVQLAGAGWNEQFF.

The chain joins TRBV4-1 to TRBJ1-3; 10 bases are a match to TRBD1. J was trimmed by 4 bases and V by 1 base; bases with no gene match: 1. Germline V gives CDR1 MGHRA, CDR2 YSYEKL. This CDR3 comprises 15 residues. The DNA of the CDR3 is TGCGCCAGCAGCCAAGGGACAGGGGGAGGAAACACCATATATTTT. Translated: CASSQGTGGGNTIYF.

Only a few counts were recorded for this clonotype. The gene calls are TRBV7-8 and TRBJ2-1, with D unresolved. Germline CDR1 and CDR2: SGHVS and FQNEAQ. The CDR3 sequence is 12 residues long. Trimming took off 5 bases at V and 8 bases at J, with 10 bases between the two ends. The CDR3 is CASSPVAHEQFF. The CDR3 nucleotides are TGTGCCAGCAGCCCAGTGGCACATGAGCAGTTCTTC.

The chain employs TRBV20-1 and TRBJ2-5, with D possibly being TRBD1 or TRBD2 (5 bases each). Per the germline V gene, CDR1 is DFQATT and CDR2 is SNEGSKA (reference sequence). V dropped 4 bases and J dropped 4 bases, with 10 bases sitting between them. The CDR3 runs 12 residues. The CDR3, as DNA: TGCAGTGCTATCAGGGAGCTAGAGACCCAGTACTTC. Its translation is CSAIRELETQYF.

This clonotype was picked up a small number of times. The J gene is TRBJ2-1, the V gene TRBV7-3; D is unclear. Germline-derived CDR1 and CDR2 are SGHTA and FQGTGA. V gave up 4 bases and J gave up 7 bases, with 11 bases separating them. CDR3 size: 13 residues. The CDR3 DNA sequence: TGTGCCAGCAGCTATTTGGAAAGGAATGAGCAGTTCTTC. It codes for CASSYLERNEQFF. Complete variable domain (other parts from reference TRBV7-3 and TRBJ2-1): GAGVSQTPSNKVTEKGKYVELRCDPISGHTALYWYRQSLGQGPEFLIYFQGTGAADDSGLPNDRFFAVRPEGSVSTLKIQRTERGDSAVYLCASSYLERNEQFFGPGTRLTVL.

This chain links TRBV5-1 with TRBJ2-6, with 7 positions matching TRBD1. This CDR3 is 16 amino acids long. V was clipped by 4 bases and J by 6 bases; unmatched bases: 10. Germline CDR1 and CDR2: SGHRS and YFSETQ. Written as DNA, the CDR3 is TGCGCCAGCAGCCCGGACAGGTCCGAGGTGGCCAACGTCCTGACTTTC. Encoded protein: CASSPDRSEVANVLTF.

This clonotype was counted a few times. The J gene is TRBJ2-1, the V gene TRBV7-9, with 9 nucleotides matching TRBD1. The V and J ends lost 3 bases and 2 bases, in that order; junction bases with no gene match: 2. The germline V gene encodes CDR1 SEHNR and CDR2 FQNEAQ (reference sequence). CDR3 length: 15 amino acids. The CDR3 is CASSFTGGTYNEQFF. The DNA for the CDR3 is TGTGCCAGCAGCTTTACAGGGGGCACCTACAATGAGCAGTTCTTC.

This clonotype was counted between two and nine times. The rearrangement joins TRBV7-3 to TRBJ2-7; TRBD1 matches 7 bases. V gave up 5 bases and J gave up 5 bases; unmatched junction bases: 9. Germline values: CDR1 SGHTA, CDR2 FQGTGA. CDR3 length: 14 amino acids. CDR3 amino acids: CASSRQGDSDEQYF. The CDR3 region has the DNA TGTGCCAGCAGCCGGCAGGGGGACAGCGACGAGCAGTACTTC.

This clonotype was counted many times. The V and J genes are TRBV5-1 and TRBJ2-2, with D uncertain. This CDR3 has 16 residues. Trimming took 2 bases from V and 0 from J, leaving 11 bases between them. Germline V lookup: CDR1 SGHRS, CDR2 YFSETQ. CDR3 in DNA: TGCGCCAGCAGCTTTAATACCAGGACGAACACCGGGGAGCTGTTTTTT. As protein: CASSFNTRTNTGELFF.

The chain links TRBV7-9 to TRBJ1-5; D is perhaps TRBD1 (6 bases). CDR3 size: 15 residues. The V end lost 1 base, the J end lost 5 bases, and 12 bases lay between the germline ends. From germline, CDR1 is SEHNR and CDR2 FQNEAQ (reference sequence). The CDR3 loop is CASSLDWGRDQPQHF. The DNA of the CDR3 is TGTGCCAGCAGCTTAGACTGGGGGCGAGATCAGCCCCAGCATTTT. The full variable domain, completed using reference TRBV7-9 and TRBJ1-5, is DTGVSQNPRHKITKRGQNVTFRCDPISEHNRLYWYRQTLGQGPEFLTYFQNEAQLEKSRLLSDRFSAERPKGSFSTLEIQRTEQGDSAMYLCASSLDWGRDQPQHFGDGTRLSIL.

In its sample, this clonotype was seen a few times. The chain is built from TRBV4-2 and TRBJ1-5; 11 positions match TRBD1. Unmatched junction bases numbered 2, after V lost 3 bases and J lost 4 bases. Germline assignment: CDR1 LGHNA and CDR2 YNFKEQ. CDR3 length: 15 residues. CDR3 DNA: TGTGCCAGCAGCCACGGACAGGGGGCAAATCAGCCCCAGCATTTT. Translation: CASSHGQGANQPQHF.

This clonotype was counted ten times or more. V gene TRBV11-2 combines with J gene TRBJ1-1; weak D call: TRBD1 (5 bases). Germline CDR1 reads SGHAT; CDR2 reads FQNNGV. The CDR3 covers 14 residues. The V end lost 8 bases, the J end lost 0 bases, and 13 bases lay between the germline ends. CDR3: CASSSWGMNTEAFF. The CDR3, as DNA: TGTGCCAGCTCCTCTTGGGGGATGAACACTGAAGCTTTCTTT.

The chain couples TRBV6-2 or TRBV6-3 to TRBJ1-5; TRBD1 might be the D (6 bases). Trimming removed 6 bases at V and 7 bases at J, with 13 bases between. CDR3 length: 13 amino acids. Germline CDR1 MNHEY, CDR2 SVGEGT. CDR3 DNA: TGTGCCAGCAGGACACAGGGTAGGCAGCCCCAGCATTTT. As protein: CASRTQGRQPQHF.

There are a few counts of this clonotype. The gene calls are TRBV29-1 and TRBJ2-1, with TRBD2 matching 9 bases. Germline CDR1 SQVTM, CDR2 ANQGSEA. The length of the CDR3 is 18 residues. V trimming: 4 bases; J trimming: 0 bases; junction bases outside the gene matches: 13. CDR3 sequence reads: CSVGGAQRGVSSYNEQFF. DNA for the CDR3: TGCAGCGTTGGGGGTGCCCAGCGGGGGGTCTCCTCCTACAATGAGCAGTTCTTC.

The chain is built from TRBV9 and TRBJ2-5, with D tentatively TRBD1 or TRBD2 (5 bases each). Trimming stripped 1 base from V and 1 base from J, with 14 bases between. Germline CDR1 is SGDLS and CDR2 is YYNGEE. The CDR3 is made up of 16 amino acids. The CDR3 loop reads CASSVLTGTPQETQYF. In DNA, the CDR3 is TGTGCCAGCAGCGTATTAACCGGGACCCCCCAAGAGACCCAGTACTTC.

V gene TRBV5-1 combines with J gene TRBJ1-4; D perhaps matches TRBD1 (5 bases). In germline, CDR1 is SGHRS, CDR2 YFSETQ. V was trimmed by 2 bases and J by 7 bases, leaving 12 bases between them. CDR3 length: 14 residues. The DNA for the CDR3 is TGCGCCAGCAGCTTATCAGGGATTTCTGAAAAACTGTTTTTT. This gives the protein CASSLSGISEKLFF.

This clonotype appeared a few times. The genes are TRBV6-1 and TRBJ1-5; the D is unclear. This CDR3 contains 15 residues. Germline CDR1 is MNHNS and CDR2 is SASEGT. The germline V and J ends were trimmed by 4 bases and 5 bases, with 15 bases remaining between them. The CDR3 sequence: CASSVGAPNYQPQHF. The CDR3 DNA sequence: TGTGCCAGCAGTGTCGGTGCCCCGAACTATCAGCCCCAGCATTTT.